This T cell receptor (beta chain) emerged from a study of cytomegalovirus exposure and HLA in healthy donors. Turning to the study itself: The approximately 720 first-cohort repertoires and the 95 to 150 validation repertoires shared the same platform, a later analysis reported. Study results and caveats: It was reported that the classifier diagnosed cytomegalovirus status with high specificity and sensitivity in both the original and validation cohorts. Associated with cytomegalovirus, according to the listing, were some 150 TCR beta chains.

To note about this clone: Its specificity is not known.

Per the germline V gene, CDR1 is MNHNY and CDR2 is SVGAGI (reference sequence). The CDR3 covers 15 residues. V was pared by 6 bases and J by 7 bases, with 12 bases of the junction left unmatched. Profiled with immunoSEQ multiplex PCR; TCRdb holds only in-frame clones, not every one. The table records 150,000 to 200,000 clones, 85% of them present only once. The origin of this receptor is a man aged 18-30 years in good health and CMV-seropositive. What was sequenced was PBMCs. The chain combines TRBV6-6 with TRBJ2-4; 7 nucleotides align to TRBD1. The CDR3 spells CASSPMNRGVNIQYF. In nucleotides, the CDR3 is TGTGCCAGCAGCCCTATGAACAGGGGAGTGAACATTCAGTACTTC.